These 19 T cell receptor beta chains were all obtained from the same sample, sequenced in a study of blood T cell repertoires in COVID-19. TCRdb keeps only in-frame clones here, not all; method: immunoSEQ multiplex PCR. The sample lists 300,000 to 400,000 clones, around 88% occurring once. The sequenced sample consisted of peripheral blood. Receptors originate from a woman between 55 and 75 years old with COVID-19, enrolled during active disease.

The chain couples TRBV5-1 to TRBJ1-5; 10 positions match TRBD1. The length of the CDR3 is 17 residues. V shed 4 bases and J 7 bases; nucleotides not matched to a gene: 14. The germline V gene encodes CDR1 SGHRS and CDR2 YFSETQ. CDR3 residues: CASSPGQGIMDKQPQHF. The CDR3 nucleotides are TGCGCCAGCAGCCCGGGACAGGGGATCATGGACAAACAGCCCCAGCATTTT.

The chain joins TRBV9 to TRBJ1-2; a weak D match, TRBD1 (5 bases). V dropped 2 bases and J dropped 6 bases, with 11 bases sitting between them. The germline CDR1 and CDR2 sequences are SGDLS and YYNGEE. The CDR3 spans 13 residues. The CDR3 nucleotides read TGTGCCAGCAGCGTTTATGGGGCCGATGGCTACACCTTC. Protein product: CASSVYGADGYTF.

The rearrangement links TRBV6-5 to TRBJ2-3; D unclear. V was cut by 1 base and J by 2 bases, with 4 bases left in between. Germline CDR1 and CDR2: MNHEY and SVGAGI. The CDR3 sequence is 13 residues long. CDR3 in DNA: TGTGCCAGCAGTTACTTGTACACAGATACGCAGTATTTT. Amino acid sequence: CASSYLYTDTQYF.

This chain uses TRBV7-3 with TRBJ2-7; TRBD1 aligns across 7 bases. The J segment lost 3 bases and the V segment lost 5 bases, leaving 7 bases of the junction unmatched. The length of the CDR3 is 14 residues. Per the germline V gene, CDR1 is SGHTA and CDR2 is FQGTGA. The CDR3 here is CASSRGAGGYEQYF. The CDR3 region has the DNA TGTGCCAGCAGCCGCGGCGCAGGGGGCTACGAGCAGTACTTC. The variable domain in full, completed from reference TRBV7-3 and TRBJ2-7, reads GAGVSQTPSNKVTEKGKYVELRCDPISGHTALYWYRQSLGQGPEFLIYFQGTGAADDSGLPNDRFFAVRPEGSVSTLKIQRTERGDSAVYLCASSRGAGGYEQYFGPGTRLTVT.

V gene TRBV18 combines with J gene TRBJ1-1, with 10 bases matching TRBD1. Trimming removed 6 bases from V and 4 bases from J; junction bases left unmatched: 5. The V gene's germline CDR1 is KGHSH and CDR2 LQKENI. The CDR3 loop spans 14 amino acids. CDR3: CASSIRTGGTEAFF. In nucleotides, the CDR3 is TGTGCCAGCTCCATCCGGACAGGGGGCACTGAAGCTTTCTTT.

In this sample, this clone turned up a few times. The chain carries TRBV5-6 and TRBJ1-1; D not resolved. Germline values: CDR1 SGHDT, CDR2 YYEEEE. The CDR3 has 14 residues. V was cut by 7 bases and J by 0 bases, with 13 bases left in between. The CDR3 nucleotides read TGTGCCAGCGCCCGGGGTAGGATGAACACTGAAGCTTTCTTT. Its protein is CASARGRMNTEAFF. Filled out from reference TRBV5-6 and TRBJ1-1, the complete variable domain reads DAGVTQSPTHLIKTRGQQVTLRCSPKSGHDTVSWYQQALGQGPQFIFQYYEEEERQRGNFPDRFSGHQFPNYSSELNVNALLLGDSALYLCASARGRMNTEAFFGQGTRLTVV.

As DNA, the CDR3 is TGTGCCAGCAGTTATGGCCAGGGCGGTCGCAATCAGCCCCAGCATTTT. Translation: CASSYGQGGRNQPQHF. This chain uses TRBV6-5 with TRBJ1-5; tentatively, D is TRBD1 (5 bases). The CDR3 spans 16 residues. Trimming left V 3 bases short and J 2 bases short, with 14 bases between. The germline gives CDR1 MNHEY, CDR2 SVGAGI.

This sequence joins TRBV12-5 and TRBJ2-7, with 13 bases fitting TRBD2. The trim removed 6 bases at V and 2 bases at J, leaving 13 bases unmatched. The CDR3 consists of 18 residues. Germline values: CDR1 LGHNT, CDR2 FRNRAP. The CDR3 here is CASGETRRGLAGTYEQYF. The CDR3 DNA sequence: TGTGCTAGTGGAGAAACCAGAAGGGGACTAGCGGGGACCTACGAGCAGTACTTC. The variable domain in full, with the rest retrieved from reference TRBV12-5 and TRBJ2-7, is DARVTQTPRHKVTEMGQEVTMRCQPILGHNTVFWYRQTMMQGLELLAYFRNRAPLDDSGMPKDRFSAEMPDATLATLKIQPSEPRDSAVYFCASGETRRGLAGTYEQYFGPGTRLTVT.

The CDR3 loop is CASSLRAGGEQFF. CDR3 nucleotide sequence: TGTGCCAGCAGCTTAAGAGCGGGGGGTGAGCAGTTCTTC. This chain uses TRBV7-9 with TRBJ2-1; 9 nucleotides line up with TRBD2. Germline lookup yields CDR1 SEHNR and CDR2 FQNEAQ (reference sequence). Unmatched junction bases numbered 2, after V lost 2 bases and J lost 9 bases. The length of the CDR3 is 13 residues.

In this sample, this clone turned up a few times. The chain links TRBV30 to TRBJ1-2; D gene uncertain. Trimming pared 1 base from V and 4 bases from J, leaving 13 bases between. The CDR3 covers 14 residues. Germline values: CDR1 GTSNPN, CDR2 SVGIG (reference sequence). The CDR3 sequence is CAWSGGWAAYGYTF. In nucleotides, the CDR3 is TGTGCCTGGAGTGGAGGGTGGGCAGCCTATGGCTACACCTTC. Full variable domain (remainder filled in from reference TRBV30 and TRBJ1-2): SQTIHQWPATLVQPVGSPLSLECTVEGTSNPNLYWYRQAAGRGLQLLFYSVGIGQISSEVPQNLSASRPQDRQFILSSKKLLLSDSGFYLCAWSGGWAAYGYTFGSGTRLTVV.

The genes are TRBV7-2 and TRBJ2-1, with D possibly being TRBD1 (6 bases). V lost 1 base and J lost 6, with 13 bases in between. Per the germline V gene, CDR1 is SGHTA and CDR2 is FQGNSA. This CDR3 spans 15 amino acids. CDR3: CASSLGQGHSNEQFF. The DNA for the CDR3 is TGTGCCAGCAGCTTAGGCCAGGGACACTCCAATGAGCAGTTCTTC.

V is TRBV5-1 and J is TRBJ2-7; D remains unclear. Germline CDR1 SGHRS, CDR2 YFSETQ. V was shortened by 4 bases and J by 7 bases, with 12 bases between the two germline ends. This CDR3 is 12 amino acids long. CDR3 sequence: CASSNSPGEQYF. CDR3 nucleotides: TGCGCCAGCAGCAACTCTCCCGGGGAGCAGTACTTC.

The rearrangement links TRBV19 to TRBJ2-2; no clear D gene. The V gene's germline CDR1 is LNHDA and CDR2 SQIVND (reference sequence). With 10 bases removed from V and 3 bases from J, the gap between germline ends came to 15 bases. The CDR3 length is 14 residues. The CDR3 loop reads CAISTTWDTGELFF. In DNA, the CDR3 is TGTGCCATTTCAACTACTTGGGACACCGGGGAGCTGTTTTTT.

The chain uses TRBV2 and TRBJ1-1; D not resolved. Germline CDR1 is SNHLY and CDR2 is FYNNEI. The V gene lost 2 bases and the J gene lost 6 bases, with 13 bases spanning the gap. This CDR3 has 14 residues. The CDR3 reads CASSEPVTTAEAFF. The DNA for the CDR3 is TGTGCCAGCAGTGAACCCGTTACAACCGCTGAAGCTTTCTTT.

This chain connects TRBV6-6 to TRBJ2-3; 8 positions agree with TRBD1. Germline CDR1 is MNHNY and CDR2 is SVGAGI (reference sequence). The V and J ends lost 6 bases and 0 bases, in that order; junction bases with no gene match: 8. This CDR3 spans 16 amino acids. CDR3 in amino acids: CASRDHRGISTDTQYF. The CDR3 DNA reads TGTGCCAGCAGGGACCACAGGGGGATTAGCACAGATACGCAGTATTTT.

The chain combines TRBV11-3 with TRBJ2-1; D may be TRBD2 (6 bases). Between the trimmed V and J ends, which lost 3 bases and 3 bases, there was a span of 18 bases. This CDR3 has 17 amino acids. Germline-derived CDR1 and CDR2 are SGHNT and YENEEA. The CDR3 coding sequence is TGTGCCAGCAGCTTGGGAGGACCAGGCCGGATCTACAATGAGCAGTTCTTC. This encodes CASSLGGPGRIYNEQFF.

The rearrangement links TRBV7-3 to TRBJ2-1, with D possibly TRBD2 on 6 matching bases. The CDR3 loop spans 19 amino acids. Germline-derived CDR1 and CDR2 are SGHTA and FQGTGA. The V end lost 0 bases, the J end lost 0 bases, and 18 bases lay between the germline ends. CDR3 region: CASSLTGAYPGDSYNEQFF. CDR3 coding DNA: TGTGCCAGCAGCTTAACCGGGGCCTACCCGGGGGACTCCTACAATGAGCAGTTCTTC.

This rearrangement joins TRBV5-1 to TRBJ1-1, with TRBD1 matching 8 bases. The V and J ends lost 0 bases and 1 base, in that order; junction bases with no gene match: 5. The CDR3 contains 16 residues. The germline CDR1 and CDR2 sequences are SGHRS and YFSETQ. The CDR3 reads CASSLVPGGTNTEAFF. The CDR3 DNA reads TGCGCCAGCAGCTTGGTGCCAGGGGGCACGAACACTGAAGCTTTCTTT.

The chain carries TRBV3-1 (or the pseudogene TRBV3-2) and TRBJ1-1, with D uncertain. V was trimmed by 4 bases and J by 4 bases, leaving 10 bases between them. Germline loops: CDR1 LGHDT, CDR2 YNNKEL (reference sequence). The CDR3 covers 13 residues. The CDR3 region is CASSPYGGTEAFF. CDR3 sequence (DNA): TGTGCCAGCAGCCCCTACGGAGGCACTGAAGCTTTCTTT.